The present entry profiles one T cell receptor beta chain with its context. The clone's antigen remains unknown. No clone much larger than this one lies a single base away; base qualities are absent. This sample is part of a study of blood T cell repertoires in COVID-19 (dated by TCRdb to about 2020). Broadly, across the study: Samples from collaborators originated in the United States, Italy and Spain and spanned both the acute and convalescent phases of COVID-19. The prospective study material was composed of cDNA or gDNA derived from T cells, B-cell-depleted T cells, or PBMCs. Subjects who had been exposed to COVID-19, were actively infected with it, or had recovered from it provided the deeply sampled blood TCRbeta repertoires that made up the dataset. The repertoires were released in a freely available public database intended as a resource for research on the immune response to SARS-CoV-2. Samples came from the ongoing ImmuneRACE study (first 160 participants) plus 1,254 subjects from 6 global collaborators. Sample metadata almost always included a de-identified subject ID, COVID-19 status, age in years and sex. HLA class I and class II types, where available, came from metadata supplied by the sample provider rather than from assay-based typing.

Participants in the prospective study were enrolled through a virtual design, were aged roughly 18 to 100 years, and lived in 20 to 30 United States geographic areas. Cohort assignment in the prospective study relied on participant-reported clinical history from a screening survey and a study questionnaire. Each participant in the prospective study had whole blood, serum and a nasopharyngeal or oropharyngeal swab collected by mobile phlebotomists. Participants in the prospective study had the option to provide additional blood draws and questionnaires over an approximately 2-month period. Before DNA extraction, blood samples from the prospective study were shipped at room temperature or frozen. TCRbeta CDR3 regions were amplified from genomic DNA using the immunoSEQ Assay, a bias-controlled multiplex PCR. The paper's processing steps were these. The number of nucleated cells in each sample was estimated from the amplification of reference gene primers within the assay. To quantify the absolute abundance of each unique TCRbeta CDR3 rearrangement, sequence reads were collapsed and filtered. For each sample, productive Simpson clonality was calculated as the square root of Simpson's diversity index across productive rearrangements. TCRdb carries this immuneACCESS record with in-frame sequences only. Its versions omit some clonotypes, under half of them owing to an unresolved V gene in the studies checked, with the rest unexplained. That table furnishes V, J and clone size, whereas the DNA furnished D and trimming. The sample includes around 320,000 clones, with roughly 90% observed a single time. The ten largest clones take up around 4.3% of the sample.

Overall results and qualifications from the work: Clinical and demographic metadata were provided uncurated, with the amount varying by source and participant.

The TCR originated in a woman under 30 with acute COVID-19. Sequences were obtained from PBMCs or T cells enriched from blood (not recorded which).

The CDR3 region: CASRRESYEQYF. The sequence in DNA is TGTGCCAGCAGGCGGGAATCCTACGAGCAGTACTTC. Here the chain combines TRBV28 and TRBJ2-7, with TRBD2 tentatively as D gene (6 bases match). Trimming takes 6 bases from V and 1 base from J, and the germline ends sit 7 bases apart. From the cysteine up to the phenylalanine, the CDR3 has a length of 12 residues. The entry retains the CDR3 DNA only, 36 bases that are in frame from base 1. Looking up the germline V gene yields CDR1 MDHEN and CDR2 SYDVKM.